Listed here is a single T cell receptor beta chain. Its antigen is undetermined. The data are from a study of T cell responses to AZD1222 COVID-19 vaccine. Study-wide context: Second-dose schedules of about 4 or about 12 weeks were combined. Whole-study findings and limits: The donors showed a predominance of white British ancestry and of females, with possible underestimation of clonal diversity.

Generated by immunoSEQ multiplex PCR, the TCRdb table keeps only in-frame clones and is missing some. The sample yields some 86,000 clones, approximately 90% seen once. Germline lookup yields CDR1 DFQATT and CDR2 SNEGSKA (reference sequence). The CDR3 spans 14 residues. Losses at the gene ends were 3 bases for V and 6 bases for J; bases not matched to a gene: 4. The sequence was collected from an adult in good health. This material consisted of peripheral blood, taken on day 0 of AZD1222 vaccination. The chain carries TRBV20-1 and TRBJ2-1, with 11 bases lining up with TRBD2. DNA of the CDR3: TGCAGTGCTAGTCCTAGCGGGAGGTCCAATGAGCAGTTCTTC. It translates to CSASPSGRSNEQFF.